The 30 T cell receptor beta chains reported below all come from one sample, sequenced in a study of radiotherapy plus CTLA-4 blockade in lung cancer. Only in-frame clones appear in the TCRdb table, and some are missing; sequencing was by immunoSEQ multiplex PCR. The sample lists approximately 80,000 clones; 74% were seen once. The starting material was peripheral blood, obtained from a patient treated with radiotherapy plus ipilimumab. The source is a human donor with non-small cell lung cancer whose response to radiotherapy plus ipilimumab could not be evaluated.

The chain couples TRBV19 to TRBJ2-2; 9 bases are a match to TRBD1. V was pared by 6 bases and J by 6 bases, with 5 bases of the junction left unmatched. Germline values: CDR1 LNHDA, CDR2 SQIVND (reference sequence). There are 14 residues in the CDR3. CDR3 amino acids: CASRGQGLPGELFF. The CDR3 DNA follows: TGTGCCAGTAGGGGACAGGGATTACCCGGGGAGCTGTTTTTT.

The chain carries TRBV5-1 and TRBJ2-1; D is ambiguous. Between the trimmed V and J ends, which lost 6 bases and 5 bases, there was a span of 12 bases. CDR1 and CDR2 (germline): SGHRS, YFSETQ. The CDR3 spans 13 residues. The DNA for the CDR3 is TGCGCCAGCAACCCCGTAACGGACAATGAGCAGTTCTTC. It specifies CASNPVTDNEQFF.

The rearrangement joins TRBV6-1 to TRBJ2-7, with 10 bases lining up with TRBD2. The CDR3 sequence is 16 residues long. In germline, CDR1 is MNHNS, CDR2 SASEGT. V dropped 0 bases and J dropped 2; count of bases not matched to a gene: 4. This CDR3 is CASSEAWTSGTYEQYF. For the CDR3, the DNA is TGTGCCAGCAGTGAAGCGTGGACTAGCGGCACCTACGAGCAGTACTTC.

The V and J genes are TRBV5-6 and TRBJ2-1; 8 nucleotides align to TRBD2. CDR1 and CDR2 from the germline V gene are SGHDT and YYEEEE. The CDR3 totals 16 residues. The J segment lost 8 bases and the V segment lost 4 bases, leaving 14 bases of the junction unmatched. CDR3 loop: CASSPTFRREGDEQFF. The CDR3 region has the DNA TGTGCCAGCAGCCCCACCTTCCGACGGGAGGGCGATGAGCAGTTCTTC.

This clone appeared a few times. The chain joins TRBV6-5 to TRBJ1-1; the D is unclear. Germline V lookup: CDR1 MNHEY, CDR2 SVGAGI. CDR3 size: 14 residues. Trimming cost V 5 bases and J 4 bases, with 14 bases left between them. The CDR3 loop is CASSEVLESTEAFF. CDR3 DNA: TGTGCCAGCAGTGAAGTCCTAGAGAGCACTGAAGCTTTCTTT.

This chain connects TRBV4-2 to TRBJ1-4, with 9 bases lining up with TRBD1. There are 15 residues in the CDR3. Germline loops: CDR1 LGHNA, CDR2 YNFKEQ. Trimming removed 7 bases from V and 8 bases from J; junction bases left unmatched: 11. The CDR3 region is CASNPLTGGAEKLFF. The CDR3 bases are TGTGCCAGCAACCCCCTTACAGGGGGCGCAGAAAAACTGTTTTTT.

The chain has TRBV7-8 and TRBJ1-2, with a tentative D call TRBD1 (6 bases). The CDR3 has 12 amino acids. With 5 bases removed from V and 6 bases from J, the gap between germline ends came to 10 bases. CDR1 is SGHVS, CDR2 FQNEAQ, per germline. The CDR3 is CASSAQGNGYTF. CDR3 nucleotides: TGTGCCAGCAGCGCACAGGGAAATGGCTACACCTTC.

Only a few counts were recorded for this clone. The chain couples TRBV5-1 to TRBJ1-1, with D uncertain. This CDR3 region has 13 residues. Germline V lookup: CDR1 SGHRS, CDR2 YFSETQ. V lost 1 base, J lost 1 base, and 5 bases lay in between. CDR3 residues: CASSLFQNTEAFF. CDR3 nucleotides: TGCGCCAGCAGCTTGTTTCAGAACACTGAAGCTTTCTTT.

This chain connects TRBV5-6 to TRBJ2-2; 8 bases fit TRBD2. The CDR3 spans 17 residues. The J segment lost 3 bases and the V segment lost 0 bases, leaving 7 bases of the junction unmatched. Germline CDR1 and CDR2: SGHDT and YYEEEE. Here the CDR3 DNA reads TGTGCCAGCAGCTTGGATGGGCGGGGGGCTGACACCGGGGAGCTGTTTTTT. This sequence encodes CASSLDGRGADTGELFF.

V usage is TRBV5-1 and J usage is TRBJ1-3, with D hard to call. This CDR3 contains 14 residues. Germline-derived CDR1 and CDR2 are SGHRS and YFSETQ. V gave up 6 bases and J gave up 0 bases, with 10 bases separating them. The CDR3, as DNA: TGCGCCAGCACCGGGTCAAACTCTGGAAACACCATATATTTT. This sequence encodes CASTGSNSGNTIYF.

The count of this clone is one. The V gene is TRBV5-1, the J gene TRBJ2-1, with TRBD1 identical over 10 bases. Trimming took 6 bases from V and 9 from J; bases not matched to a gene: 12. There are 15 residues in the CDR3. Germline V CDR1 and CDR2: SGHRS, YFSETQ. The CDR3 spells CASISTGGIISEQFF. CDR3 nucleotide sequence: TGCGCCAGCATTTCGACAGGGGGCATTATCAGTGAGCAGTTCTTC.

The CDR3 loop is CASSQTGANNSPLHF. CDR3 coding DNA: TGCGCCAGCAGCCAAACAGGGGCCAATAATTCACCCCTCCACTTT. The chain is built from TRBV4-3 and TRBJ1-6, with 7 bases that match TRBD1. V was clipped by 2 bases and J by 5 bases; unmatched bases: 3. This CDR3 region has 15 residues. Per germline, CDR1 LGHNA and CDR2 YSLEER.

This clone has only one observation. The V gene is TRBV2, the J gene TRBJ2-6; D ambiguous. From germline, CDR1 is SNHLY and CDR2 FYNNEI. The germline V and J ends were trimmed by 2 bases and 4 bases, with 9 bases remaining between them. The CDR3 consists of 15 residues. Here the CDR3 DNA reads TGTGCCAGCAGTGAAATACAGCTGGGGGCCAACGTCCTGACTTTC. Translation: CASSEIQLGANVLTF.

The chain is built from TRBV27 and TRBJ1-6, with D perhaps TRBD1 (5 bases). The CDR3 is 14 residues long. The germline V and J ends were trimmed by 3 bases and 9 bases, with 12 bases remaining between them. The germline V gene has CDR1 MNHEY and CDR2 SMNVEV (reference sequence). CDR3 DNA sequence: TGTGCCAGCAGTTTGGGGGGTGGGGTTTCACCCCTCCACTTT. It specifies CASSLGGGVSPLHF.

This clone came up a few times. The CDR3 nucleotides are TGTGCCAGCAGCGCCCCCCGCACCGGGGAGCTGTTTTTT. It codes for CASSAPRTGELFF. V and J are TRBV9 and TRBJ2-2; no firm D call. The CDR3 totals 13 residues. CDR1 and CDR2 from the germline V gene are SGDLS and YYNGEE. The V end was cut by 3 bases, the J end by 4 bases, with 7 bases between.

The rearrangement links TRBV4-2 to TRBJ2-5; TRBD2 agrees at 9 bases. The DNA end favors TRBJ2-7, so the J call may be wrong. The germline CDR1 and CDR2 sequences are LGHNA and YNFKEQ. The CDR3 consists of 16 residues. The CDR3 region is CASSQDLAGGSSEQYF. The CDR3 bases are TGTGCCAGCAGCCAAGATTTGGCGGGGGGGTCGAGCGAGCAGTACTTC.

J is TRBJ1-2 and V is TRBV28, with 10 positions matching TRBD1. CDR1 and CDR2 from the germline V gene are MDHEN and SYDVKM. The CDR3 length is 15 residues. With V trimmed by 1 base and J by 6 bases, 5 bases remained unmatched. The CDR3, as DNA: TGTGCCAGCAGTTTATATATAGGACAGGGGGATGGCTACACCTTC. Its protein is CASSLYIGQGDGYTF.

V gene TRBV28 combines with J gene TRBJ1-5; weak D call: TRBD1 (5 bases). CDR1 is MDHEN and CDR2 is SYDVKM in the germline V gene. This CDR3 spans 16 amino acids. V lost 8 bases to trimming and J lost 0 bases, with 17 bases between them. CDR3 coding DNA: TGTGCCAGCGGACTAACAGGTTCTCATAGCAATCAGCCCCAGCATTTT. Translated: CASGLTGSHSNQPQHF.

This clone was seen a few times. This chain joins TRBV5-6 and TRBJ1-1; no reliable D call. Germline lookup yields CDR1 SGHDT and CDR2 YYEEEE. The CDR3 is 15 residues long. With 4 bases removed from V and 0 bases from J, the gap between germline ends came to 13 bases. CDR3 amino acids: CASSPDGLLNTEAFF. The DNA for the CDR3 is TGTGCCAGCAGCCCGGACGGACTCCTGAACACTGAAGCTTTCTTT.

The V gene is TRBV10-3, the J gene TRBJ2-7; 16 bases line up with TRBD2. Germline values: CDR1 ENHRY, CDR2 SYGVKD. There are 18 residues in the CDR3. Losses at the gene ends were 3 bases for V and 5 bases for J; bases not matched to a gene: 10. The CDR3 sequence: CAISESPGLAGGRDEQYF. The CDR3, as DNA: TGTGCCATCAGTGAAAGTCCGGGACTAGCGGGAGGGCGCGACGAGCAGTACTTC.

CDR3 amino acids: CASSEQGSPYGYTF. The CDR3 DNA sequence: TGTGCCAGCTCAGAACAGGGGTCCCCCTATGGCTACACCTTC. The chain has TRBV18 and TRBJ1-2; 7 nucleotides agree with TRBD1. This CDR3 is 14 amino acids long. Germline V gene sequence: CDR1 KGHSH, CDR2 LQKENI. The V and J ends lost 5 bases and 4 bases, in that order; junction bases with no gene match: 7.

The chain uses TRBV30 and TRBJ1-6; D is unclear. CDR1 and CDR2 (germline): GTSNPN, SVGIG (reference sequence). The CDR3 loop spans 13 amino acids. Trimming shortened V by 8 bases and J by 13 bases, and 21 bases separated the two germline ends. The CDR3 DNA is TGTGCCGGCTCCTCCGTGCCCGCGGGCCCCCTCCACTTT. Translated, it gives CAGSSVPAGPLHF. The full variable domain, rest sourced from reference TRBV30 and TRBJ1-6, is SQTIHQWPATLVQPVGSPLSLECTVEGTSNPNLYWYRQAAGRGLQLLFYSVGIGQISSEVPQNLSASRPQDRQFILSSKKLLLSDSGFYLCAGSSVPAGPLHFGNGTRLTVT.

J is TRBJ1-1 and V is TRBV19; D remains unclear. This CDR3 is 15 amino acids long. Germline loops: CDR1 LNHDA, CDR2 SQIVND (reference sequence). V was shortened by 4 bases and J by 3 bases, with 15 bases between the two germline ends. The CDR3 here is CASSRLAIGDTEAFF. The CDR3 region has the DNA TGTGCCAGTAGTAGGTTAGCGATCGGGGACACTGAAGCTTTCTTT.

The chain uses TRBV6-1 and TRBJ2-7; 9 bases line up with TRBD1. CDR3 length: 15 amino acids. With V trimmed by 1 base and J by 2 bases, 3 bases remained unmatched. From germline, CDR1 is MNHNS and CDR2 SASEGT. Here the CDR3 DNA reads TGTGCCAGCAGTGAAGGCGGGACAGGGCCCTACGAGCAGTACTTC. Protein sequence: CASSEGGTGPYEQYF.

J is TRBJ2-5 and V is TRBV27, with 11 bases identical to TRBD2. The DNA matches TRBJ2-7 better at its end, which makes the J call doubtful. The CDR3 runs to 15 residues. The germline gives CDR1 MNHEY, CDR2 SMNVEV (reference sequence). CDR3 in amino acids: CASSKGTSGPYEQYF. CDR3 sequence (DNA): TGTGCCAGCTCCAAAGGGACTAGCGGCCCCTACGAGCAGTACTTC.

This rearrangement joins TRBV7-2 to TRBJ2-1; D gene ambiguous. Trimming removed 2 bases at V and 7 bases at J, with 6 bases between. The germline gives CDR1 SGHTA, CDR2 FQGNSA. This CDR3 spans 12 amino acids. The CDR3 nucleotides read TGTGCCAGCAGCTTATTATTAAATGAGCAGTTCTTC. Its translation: CASSLLLNEQFF.

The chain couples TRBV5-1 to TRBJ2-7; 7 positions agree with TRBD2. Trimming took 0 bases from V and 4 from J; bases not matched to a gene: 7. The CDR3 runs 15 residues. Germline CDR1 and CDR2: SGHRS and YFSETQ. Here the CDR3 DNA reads TGCGCCAGCAGCTTGGCTGTGGGAGGGGTTTACGAGCAGTACTTC. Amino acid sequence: CASSLAVGGVYEQYF.

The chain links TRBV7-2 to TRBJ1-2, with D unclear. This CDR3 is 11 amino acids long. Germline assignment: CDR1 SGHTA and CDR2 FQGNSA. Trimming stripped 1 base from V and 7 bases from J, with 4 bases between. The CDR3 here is CASSLVGGYTF. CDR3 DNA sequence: TGTGCCAGCAGCTTAGTCGGTGGCTACACCTTC.

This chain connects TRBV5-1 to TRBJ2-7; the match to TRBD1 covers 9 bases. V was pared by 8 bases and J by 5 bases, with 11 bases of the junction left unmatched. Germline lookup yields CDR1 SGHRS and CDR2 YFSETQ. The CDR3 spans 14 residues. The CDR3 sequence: CASTRRDRDHEQYF. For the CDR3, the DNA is TGCGCCAGTACAAGAAGGGACAGGGACCACGAGCAGTACTTC.

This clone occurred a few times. The CDR3 nucleotides read TGTGCCAGCAGCCGGTTAACTAGCGGGAGTCACGAGCAGTACTTC. Protein product: CASSRLTSGSHEQYF. The chain joins TRBV14 to TRBJ2-7, with 11 positions matching TRBD2. The CDR3 has 15 residues. Germline V gene lookup returns CDR1 SGHDN and CDR2 FVKESK. The junction had 7 bases not matched to a gene; V was cut back by 4 bases and J by 5 bases.